One sample yielded the 21 T cell receptor beta chains listed below, sequenced in a study of cytomegalovirus exposure and HLA in healthy donors. PCR used 60 Vbeta primers and 13 Jbeta primers. Libraries were prepared by immunoSEQ multiplex PCR; TCRdb keeps only in-frame clonotypes and omits some of them. The sample includes approximately 64,000 clones, under 80% of them seen just once. Sequencing used PBMCs. The receptors stem from a male donor in good health and CMV-seropositive.

The chain couples TRBV6-5 to TRBJ1-1; possibly TRBD1 for D (5 bases). Looked up from germline, CDR1 is MNHEY and CDR2 is SVGAGI. The CDR3 is made up of 13 amino acids. V gave up 4 bases and J gave up 1 base, with 7 bases separating them. CDR3 residues: CASSFQGNTEAFF. CDR3 in DNA: TGTGCCAGCAGTTTTCAGGGGAACACTGAAGCTTTCTTT.

The chain combines TRBV7-3 with TRBJ2-5, with 13 bases aligning to TRBD2. Trimming removed 0 bases from V and 4 bases from J; junction bases left unmatched: 5. This CDR3 region has 17 residues. Germline V CDR1 and CDR2: SGHTA, FQGTGA. Here the CDR3 DNA reads TGTGCCAGCAGCTTAACGAGGACTAGCGGGGGTGGAGAGACCCAGTACTTC. It codes for CASSLTRTSGGGETQYF.

V and J are TRBV6-1 and TRBJ2-7; 11 bases match TRBD2. Per the germline V gene, CDR1 is MNHNS and CDR2 is SASEGT. CDR3 length: 14 residues. V dropped 6 bases and J dropped 6; count of bases not matched to a gene: 7. The CDR3 DNA reads as TGTGCCAGCAGGATTAGCGGGGGGGGAAGCGAGCAGTACTTC. Translated: CASRISGGGSEQYF.

The J gene is TRBJ1-2, the V gene TRBV7-9, with a weak D call TRBD1 (6 bases). V was pared by 2 bases and J by 0 bases, with 10 bases between. This CDR3 contains 15 residues. Germline CDR1 is SEHNR and CDR2 is FQNEAQ (reference sequence). Here the CDR3 reads CASSLMGAPNYGYTF. The CDR3 DNA reads as TGTGCCAGCAGCTTAATGGGGGCGCCTAACTATGGCTACACCTTC.

This chain connects TRBV30 to TRBJ2-1; 14 bases are a match to TRBD2. Germline V gives CDR1 GTSNPN, CDR2 SVGIG (reference sequence). CDR3 length: 14 amino acids. With V trimmed by 8 bases and J by 15 bases, 15 bases remained unmatched. CDR3 nucleotide sequence: TGTGCCCTCCCCCTCCGACTAGCGGGGGGGCAGTGGTTCTTC. It translates to CALPLRLAGGQWFF.

Notes on this clone: The junction differs from germline at one of its ends, possibly a read error. The chain recombines TRBV10-3 with TRBJ1-1, with no clear D. CDR1 ENHRY and CDR2 SYGVKD come from the germline V gene. The CDR3 is made up of 14 amino acids. CDR3 coding DNA: TGTGCCATCACCCCCGGTCCGAGGAACGCTGAAGCTTTCTTT. Translating gives CAITPGPRNAEAFF.

V is TRBV13 and J is TRBJ2-5, with D maybe TRBD2 (6 bases). The V and J ends lost 5 bases and 3 bases respectively, with 22 bases between them. This CDR3 has 17 residues. Germline V gene lookup returns CDR1 PRHDT and CDR2 FYEKMQ (reference sequence). The CDR3 DNA is TGTGCCAGCAGCCAACGAGGAGGGCAGGCGTGGGAAGAGACCCAGTACTTC. Its translation: CASSQRGGQAWEETQYF.

The V and J genes are TRBV7-8 and TRBJ1-1; no clear D gene. The germline V gene has CDR1 SGHVS and CDR2 FQNEAQ. CDR3 length: 16 amino acids. V was pared by 5 bases and J by 1 base, with 17 bases between. The CDR3 region is CASSPQFWARNTEAFF. The CDR3 DNA is TGTGCCAGCAGCCCCCAGTTTTGGGCTCGGAACACTGAAGCTTTCTTT.

This chain joins TRBV6-1 and TRBJ2-5, with D possibly being TRBD1 (5 bases). Germline V gives CDR1 MNHNS, CDR2 SASEGT. The CDR3 has 12 amino acids. V dropped 8 bases and J dropped 4 bases, with 11 bases sitting between them. The CDR3 region is CASQGLRETQYF. CDR3 DNA sequence: TGTGCCAGCCAGGGATTAAGAGAGACCCAGTACTTC.

This sequence joins TRBV10-3 and TRBJ2-7, with TRBD1 identical over 9 bases. The V and J ends lost 4 bases and 3 bases, in that order; junction bases with no gene match: 10. The length of the CDR3 is 16 residues. The germline CDR1 and CDR2 sequences are ENHRY and SYGVKD. CDR3 loop: CAISGGQGNGFYEQYF. CDR3 nucleotides: TGTGCCATCAGTGGGGGACAGGGAAACGGCTTCTACGAGCAGTACTTC.

The genes are TRBV4-3 and TRBJ1-3, with no clear D. Trimming cost V 2 bases and J 0 bases, with 8 bases left between them. From germline, CDR1 is LGHNA and CDR2 YSLEER. This CDR3 comprises 15 residues. The CDR3 DNA is TGCGCCAGCAGCCAAAGGAGTTACTCTGGAAACACCATATATTTT. This gives the protein CASSQRSYSGNTIYF.

The J gene is TRBJ1-1, the V gene TRBV5-1; D perhaps matches TRBD1 (6 bases). Germline V gene lookup returns CDR1 SGHRS and CDR2 YFSETQ. The V end lost 6 bases, the J end lost 0 bases, and 12 bases lay between the germline ends. The CDR3 is 14 residues long. CDR3 sequence reads: CASTTPGVNTEAFF. The CDR3 DNA follows: TGCGCCAGCACCACTCCAGGGGTGAACACTGAAGCTTTCTTT.

The J gene is TRBJ1-4, the V gene TRBV7-2; the match to TRBD1 covers 8 bases. V shed 5 bases and J 8 bases; nucleotides not matched to a gene: 13. The germline gives CDR1 SGHTA, CDR2 FQGNSA. The CDR3 has 16 amino acids. DNA for the CDR3: TGTGCCAGCAGCCAGGACAGGGAGGTTTGGGGCGAAAAACTGTTTTTT. It codes for CASSQDREVWGEKLFF.

With respect to this clone: Since no conserved phenylalanine or tryptophan closes the CDR3, a read error is the likely cause. No DNA is shown, since the ends of the CDR3 on it are uncertain; the CDR3 is the one TCRdb lists. The chain uses TRBV5-4 and TRBJ2-6; the table calls TRBD1, which could not be checked here. 10 amino acids form the CDR3, both terminal residues included. Germline V gives CDR1 SGHNT, CDR2 YYREEE (reference sequence). The CDR3 spells CASSLVVQGA.

CDR3 sequence (DNA): TGTGCCAGTAGTGTTAGCGCGTCCCACAATGAGCAGTTCTTC. This gives the protein CASSVSASHNEQFF. The chain employs TRBV19 and TRBJ2-1, with D tentatively TRBD2 (5 bases). The CDR3 is 14 amino acids. With 5 bases removed from V and 5 bases from J, the gap between germline ends came to 13 bases. Germline CDR1 LNHDA, CDR2 SQIVND (reference sequence).

CDR3: CSVAENTEAFF. In nucleotides, the CDR3 is TGCAGCGTCGCAGAGAACACTGAAGCTTTCTTT. The chain carries TRBV29-1 and TRBJ1-1; no clear D. This CDR3 region has 11 residues. The V and J ends lost 6 bases and 1 base respectively, with 6 bases between them. Germline values: CDR1 SQVTM, CDR2 ANQGSEA.

The rearrangement uses TRBV7-9 and TRBJ2-3, with a possible D match to TRBD1 (6 bases). V lost 3 bases and J lost 3, with 13 bases in between. The CDR3 covers 15 residues. In germline, CDR1 is SEHNR, CDR2 FQNEAQ (reference sequence). The CDR3 nucleotides are TGTGCCAGCAGCTTGGGACACCCCCGAACAGATACGCAGTATTTT. Translation gives CASSLGHPRTDTQYF. The whole variable domain, remainder taken from reference TRBV7-9 and TRBJ2-3, is DTGVSQNPRHKITKRGQNVTFRCDPISEHNRLYWYRQTLGQGPEFLTYFQNEAQLEKSRLLSDRFSAERPKGSFSTLEIQRTEQGDSAMYLCASSLGHPRTDTQYFGPGTRLTVL.

This clone was seen just once. V and J are TRBV7-2 and TRBJ1-3, with D possibly being TRBD1 (5 bases). This CDR3 spans 16 amino acids. Germline lookup yields CDR1 SGHTA and CDR2 FQGNSA. The ends were cut back, 0 bases at V and 2 bases at J, with 11 bases in the middle. CDR3 sequence (DNA): TGTGCCAGCAGCTTAGCTGGGGCAGGGACTGGAAACACCATATATTTT. Amino acid sequence: CASSLAGAGTGNTIYF.

This clone was counted a single time. V usage is TRBV5-1 and J usage is TRBJ2-7; D possibly corresponds to TRBD2 (5 bases). The CDR3 consists of 12 residues. V shed 7 bases and J shed 2 bases, with 10 bases lying between them. Per germline, CDR1 SGHRS and CDR2 YFSETQ. The CDR3 nucleotides read TGCGCCAGCCGGATGGGAGCCTACGAGCAGTACTTC. Its protein product is CASRMGAYEQYF.

The V gene is TRBV13, the J gene TRBJ2-3, with 12 bases lining up with TRBD2. The CDR3 extends over 16 amino acids. The V segment lost 4 bases and the J segment 1 base; nucleotides outside the gene matches: 3. Germline loops: CDR1 PRHDT, CDR2 FYEKMQ (reference sequence). CDR3 sequence reads: CASSSWTSGGTDTQYF. The CDR3, as DNA: TGTGCCAGCAGCTCATGGACTAGCGGGGGCACAGATACGCAGTATTTT.

The genes are TRBV21-1 and TRBJ1-4; the D call of TRBD1 is as the table states it, not checked on the DNA. TRBV21-1 is a pseudogene. The CDR3 covers 16 residues. The CDR3 region has the DNA TGTGCCAGCAGCAAACGGATGGACAGGGGGAATGAAAAACTGTTTTTT. As protein: CASSKRMDRGNEKLFF.